This entry describes one T cell receptor beta chain. What this receptor recognizes is not known. There are no base qualities to consult, and no much larger clone falls within one base. The CDR1 and CDR2 encoded by the germline V gene are SGHTA and FQGTGA. At the junction V is shortened by 3 bases and J by 6 bases, with 9 bases in between. Measured from the cysteine to the phenylalanine, the CDR3 is 14 residues long. Here the CDR3 DNA is all that survives: 42 bases in frame from base 1. The data derive from a study of vaccination effects on CD4 cells after COVID-19 (dated by TCRdb to the early 2020s). About the study as a whole: In the ViraFEST assay, PBMC were stimulated with viral peptide pools, and TCR sequencing was then used to find antigen-specific CD4+ T cell clonotypes based on their expansion. Across the study, the median time from the second dose to post-vaccine sampling was 72 days (range 14 to 241). Some 2 million PBMC per well were cultured in IMDM with roughly 5% human AB serum, roughly 11 IU/ml IL-2 and gentamicin, plus 10 ug/ml peptides. SARS-CoV-2 spike-specific CD4+ TCR repertoires from before and after mRNA vaccination were compared in COVID-19 convalescent patients and in infection-naive vaccine recipients. The full study included 10 to 11 COVID-19 convalescent patients and several SARS-CoV-2-naive healthy vaccine recipients. Cultures from other donors in the study were sequenced with the Oncomine TCR Beta short-read assay on an Illumina iSeq 100.

After less than 13 days of culture, CD4+ T cells were isolated with the EasySep CD4+ T cell isolation kit. Each participant got two doses of an mRNA SARS-CoV-2 vaccine, either BNT162b2 or mRNA-1273. Healthy vaccine recipients had no prior SARS-CoV-2 infection, confirmed by negative nucleocapsid antibodies before and after vaccination. On days 3 and 7, half of the culture medium was replaced with fresh IL-2-containing medium. Each peptide stimulation condition was cultured in triplicate wells unless otherwise noted. Using Ficoll-Paque Plus gradient centrifugation, PBMC were separated from whole blood and then either used fresh or cryopreserved at -140C. The QIAamp micro DNA kit was used to extract genomic DNA from the cultured CD4+ T cells. Study-level results and caveats: Only a small number of convalescent patients were included, and no early post-infection timepoints were available, which limited the study. Both infection-induced and vaccine-induced clones contracted markedly at late post-vaccination timepoints, which is consistent with waning T cell responses. In healthy vaccine recipients, vaccine-induced clones were almost all SARS-CoV-2 mono-reactive, with only 1 of 255 being cross-reactive with common cold coronaviruses.

Receptor libraries were prepared by the immunoSEQ multiplex PCR assay. DNA from the cultured and isolated CD4+ T cells underwent TCR beta CDR3 sequencing. Per the source publication's procedure: Non-productive TCR sequences were removed and reads were trimmed to the CDR3 region, keeping CDR3s of at least 7 amino acids. The MANAFEST web app was used to pick out antigen-specific clonotypes by comparing their expansion in peptide wells with that in reference cultures. To be called positive, a clone needed expansion at FDR<0.05 compared with the reference and with all other wells, an odds ratio greater than 5, and a frequency greater than 0.1% in two replicate wells. A clonotype was defined as cross-reactive if the clonotype was significantly expanded both in SARS-CoV-2 spike wells and in at least one common cold coronavirus spike condition. CDR3 similarity was assessed by Levenshtein distance with the stringdist R package, and unrooted trees were built with ape in R 3.6.1. TCRdb obtained this table from immuneACCESS and retained in-frame rearrangements with V and J assigned. These tables miss some clones; where compared with another copy, unresolved V genes account for less than half of the shortfall, and the remainder is unexplained. V and J calls and clone size come straight from that table; D and trimming were deduced from the DNA. The sample table contains fewer than 75,000 clones; only one count was recorded for around 85% of them. Of the sample, roughly 2.2% falls within the top ten clones.

The rearrangement joined TRBV7-3 to TRBJ1-6; no D gene is confidently identified. The sample here was CD4+ T cells from PBMCs cultured without peptide, taken after COVID-19 vaccination. This receptor was identified in a human donor who received a COVID-19 vaccine. The CDR3 protein is CASSLTLGNSPLHF. The sequenced DNA: TGTGCCAGCAGCTTGACACTGGGTAATTCACCCCTCCACTTT.